The 23 T cell receptor beta chains given below trace back to one sample, sequenced in a study of T cell responses to AZD1222 COVID-19 vaccine. Method: immunoSEQ multiplex PCR; TCRdb's copy keeps in-frame clones and lacks some. The sample consists of over 110,000 clones, approximately 92% of them appearing once. Source: peripheral blood, taken on day 0 of AZD1222 vaccination. The receptors were gathered from an adult in good health.

This chain links TRBV30 with TRBJ2-3; possible D gene TRBD1, 5 bases. The CDR3 runs to 14 residues. V dropped 0 bases and J dropped 4 bases, with 11 bases sitting between them. The germline V gene has CDR1 GTSNPN and CDR2 SVGIG (reference sequence). The DNA of the CDR3 is TGTGCCTGGAGTGTACTCTTGGGGCCAGATACGCAGTATTTT. It translates to CAWSVLLGPDTQYF.

The chain recombines TRBV5-1 with TRBJ2-7; 11 bases are a match to TRBD2. The junction had 3 bases not matched to a gene; V was cut back by 0 bases and J by 4 bases. Germline V lookup: CDR1 SGHRS, CDR2 YFSETQ. The CDR3 contains 15 residues. CDR3 coding DNA: TGCGCCAGCAGCTTGGTAACTAGCGGGAGTTACGAGCAGTACTTC. Its protein is CASSLVTSGSYEQYF.

V is TRBV19 and J is TRBJ2-4; 10 positions agree with TRBD1. This CDR3 is 20 amino acids long. V shed 1 base and J 0 bases; nucleotides not matched to a gene: 12. CDR1 is LNHDA and CDR2 is SQIVND in the germline V gene (reference sequence). The CDR3 sequence: CASSIVLDRGPSLAKNIQYF. CDR3 DNA: TGTGCCAGTAGTATAGTCCTCGACAGGGGGCCCTCGCTAGCCAAAAACATTCAGTACTTC.

CDR3 loop: CASSLLLENSPLHF. The CDR3 DNA sequence: TGTGCCAGCAGCCTACTCCTCGAGAATTCACCCCTCCACTTT. V is TRBV4-2 and J is TRBJ1-6; D gene uncertain. The CDR3 sequence is 14 residues long. V lost 4 bases and J lost 7, with 11 bases in between. Germline V gives CDR1 LGHNA, CDR2 YNFKEQ.

This chain uses TRBV5-4 with TRBJ2-1; D unclear. Germline V gives CDR1 SGHNT, CDR2 YYREEE (reference sequence). Trimming shortened V by 3 bases and J by 5 bases, and 12 bases separated the two germline ends. The CDR3 contains 14 residues. The CDR3 sequence is CASSSTSRDNEQFF. CDR3 DNA: TGTGCCAGCAGCTCCACCTCTAGAGACAATGAGCAGTTCTTC.

This clone was seen a single time. The V and J genes are TRBV9 and TRBJ2-1; 8 bases are shared with TRBD2. V lost 7 bases to trimming and J lost 5 bases; unmatched junction nucleotides: 5. The germline CDR1 and CDR2 sequences are SGDLS and YYNGEE. The CDR3 totals 13 residues. DNA of the CDR3: TGTGCCAGCGTTGCGGGGGGAGACAATGAGCAGTTCTTC. Its translation: CASVAGGDNEQFF.

This sequence joins TRBV7-8 and TRBJ1-2; D possibly corresponds to TRBD1 (5 bases). There are 10 residues in the CDR3. V dropped 5 bases and J dropped 12 bases, with 10 bases sitting between them. The germline CDR1 and CDR2 sequences are SGHVS and FQNEAQ. The CDR3 coding sequence is TGTGCCAGCAGCCCAGGGAGTGACACCTTC. Translated, it gives CASSPGSDTF. Filled out from reference TRBV7-8 and TRBJ1-2, the complete variable domain reads GAGVSQSPRYKVAKRGQDVALRCDPISGHVSLFWYQQALGQGPEFLTYFQNEAQLDKSGLPSDRFFAERPEGSVSTLKIQRTQQEDSAVYLCASSPGSDTFGSGTRLTVV.

The rearrangement links TRBV7-2 to TRBJ2-7; the D gene is possibly TRBD2 (6 bases). Germline-derived CDR1 and CDR2 are SGHTA and FQGNSA. Trimming took off 5 bases at V and 0 bases at J, with 14 bases between the two ends. The CDR3 has 15 residues. CDR3 DNA sequence: TGTGCCAGCAGCCTCGGGCGGGACGACTCCTACGAGCAGTACTTC. Its protein product is CASSLGRDDSYEQYF.

J is TRBJ2-1 and V is TRBV30, with 8 bases that match TRBD2. This CDR3 region has 14 residues. V dropped 1 base and J dropped 10; count of bases not matched to a gene: 9. From germline, CDR1 is GTSNPN and CDR2 SVGIG (reference sequence). CDR3 in DNA: TGTGCCTGGAGTGGGGCGATAGCGGGACGGGAGCAGTTCTTC. The encoded protein is CAWSGAIAGREQFF.

The chain uses TRBV28 and TRBJ2-2; unclear D gene. Trimming left V 8 bases short and J 6 bases short, with 19 bases between. CDR3 length equals 15 residues. Per germline, CDR1 MDHEN and CDR2 SYDVKM. CDR3 region: CASLPGQLRAGELFF. As DNA, the CDR3 is TGTGCCAGCTTACCCGGGCAGCTTCGCGCCGGGGAGCTGTTTTTT.

The V and J genes are TRBV24-1 and TRBJ1-2, with 7 nucleotides matching TRBD1. Trimming removed 3 bases from V and 5 bases from J; junction bases left unmatched: 8. From germline, CDR1 is KGHDR and CDR2 SFDVKD. The CDR3 runs to 15 residues. The CDR3 nucleotides are TGTGCCACCAGTGATCGGCGACAGGGCTCATATGGCTACACCTTC. This codes for CATSDRRQGSYGYTF.

The chain carries TRBV15 and TRBJ1-5, with a tentative D call TRBD1 (5 bases). The CDR3 contains 15 residues. Germline V gene data show CDR1 as LNHNV and CDR2 as YYDKDF (reference sequence). Trimming shortened V by 5 bases and J by 1 base, and 12 bases separated the two germline ends. The CDR3 bases are TGTGCCACCAGCGGAAACCGGGACAGCAATCAGCCCCAGCATTTT. The encoded protein is CATSGNRDSNQPQHF.

This clone was picked up one time. This chain connects TRBV19 to TRBJ1-1; a possible D gene is TRBD1 (5 bases). The CDR3 spans 14 residues. V lost 1 base to trimming and J lost 6 bases, with 12 bases between them. Germline V gene data show CDR1 as LNHDA and CDR2 as SQIVND (reference sequence). The CDR3 bases are TGTGCCAGTAGTATAGCCCCGACAGTTTCTGAAGCTTTCTTT. Encoded protein: CASSIAPTVSEAFF.

This chain links TRBV11-1 with TRBJ2-1; 8 nucleotides align to TRBD2. This CDR3 region has 16 residues. Germline V gene lookup returns CDR1 SGHAT and CDR2 FQDESV (reference sequence). J lost 0 bases, V lost 1 base, and 2 bases had no gene match. The CDR3 DNA reads as TGTGCCAGCAGCTTAGACGGGACTAGCTCCTACAATGAGCAGTTCTTC. It encodes CASSLDGTSSYNEQFF. The full variable domain, in which reference TRBV11-1 and TRBJ2-1 provide the parts outside the CDR3, is EAEVAQSPRYKITEKSQAVAFWCDPISGHATLYWYRQILGQGPELLVQFQDESVVDDSQLPKDRFSAERLKGVDSTLKIQPAELGDSAMYLCASSLDGTSSYNEQFFGPGTRLTVL.

This chain uses TRBV6-5 with TRBJ1-5, with 7 nucleotides matching TRBD1. This CDR3 is 15 amino acids long. Germline V lookup: CDR1 MNHEY, CDR2 SVGAGI. Trimming cost V 0 bases and J 5 bases; bases outside gene matches: 4. The CDR3 DNA reads TGTGCCAGCAGTTACTCAGGGACAGCCGATCAGCCCCAGCATTTT. This encodes CASSYSGTADQPQHF.

The chain is built from TRBV11-2 and TRBJ1-6; the D is unclear. V was shortened by 5 bases and J by 6 bases, with 8 bases between the two germline ends. Germline-derived CDR1 and CDR2 are SGHAT and FQNNGV. The CDR3 contains 13 residues. This chain's CDR3 is CASSPSGNSPLHF. CDR3 DNA: TGTGCCAGCAGCCCCTCTGGTAATTCACCCCTCCACTTT.

V and J are TRBV7-7 and TRBJ2-1; D perhaps matches TRBD2 (6 bases). This CDR3 comprises 15 residues. Germline loops: CDR1 SSHAT, CDR2 FNYEAQ (reference sequence). V gave up 1 base and J gave up 0 bases, with 7 bases separating them. CDR3: CASSLDGGSYNEQFF. CDR3 nucleotide sequence: TGTGCCAGCAGCTTAGACGGGGGCTCCTACAATGAGCAGTTCTTC.

The chain recombines TRBV10-3 with TRBJ2-5, with TRBD2 as a possible D gene (6 bases). The germline gives CDR1 ENHRY, CDR2 SYGVKD. This CDR3 comprises 12 residues. Trimming removed 6 bases from V and 5 bases from J, with 10 bases in between. The CDR3 bases are TGTGCCATCAGCCCGGCGGGGGAGACCCAGTACTTC. This sequence encodes CAISPAGETQYF.

The CDR3 DNA sequence: TGTGCGGACAGCACCTCTGGAAACACCATATATTTT. This translates into CADSTSGNTIYF. The chain combines TRBV12-3 or TRBV12-4 with TRBJ1-3; D perhaps matches TRBD1 (6 bases). This CDR3 spans 12 amino acids.

The chain carries TRBV27 and TRBJ2-1; 11 bases are shared with TRBD2. Germline V lookup: CDR1 MNHEY, CDR2 SMNVEV (reference sequence). The CDR3 consists of 21 residues. The V gene end was trimmed by 7 bases and the J gene end by 5 bases; junction bases not matched to a gene: 25. CDR3 coding DNA: TGTGCCAGCAAGAGGACAGAGAATTGGGGACTAGCGGTCGGCCTTGACAATGAGCAGTTCTTC. It translates to CASKRTENWGLAVGLDNEQFF.

The V gene is TRBV7-2, the J gene TRBJ2-1, with TRBD2 identical over 12 bases. Germline lookup yields CDR1 SGHTA and CDR2 FQGNSA. V shed 2 bases and J 4 bases; nucleotides not matched to a gene: 9. CDR3 length equals 18 residues. The CDR3 coding sequence is TGTGCCAGCAGCTTAACGGTGACTAGCGGGAGAGTGTACAATGAGCAGTTCTTC. It specifies CASSLTVTSGRVYNEQFF.

The chain combines TRBV20-1 with TRBJ2-1; the D is unclear. This CDR3 has 11 amino acids. The V gene's germline CDR1 is DFQATT and CDR2 SNEGSKA (reference sequence). V lost 6 bases and J lost 6, with 9 bases in between. As DNA, the CDR3 is TGCAGTGCGAGACGGACCAATGAGCAGTTCTTC. Protein: CSARRTNEQFF.

This chain connects TRBV9 to TRBJ1-3; perhaps TRBD1 as D (5 bases). CDR3 length: 17 residues. Germline CDR1 reads SGDLS; CDR2 reads YYNGEE. Trimming shortened V by 2 bases and J by 0 bases, and 15 bases separated the two germline ends. Written as DNA, the CDR3 is TGTGCCAGCAGCGTGAACCCTAACAGGTACTCTGGAAACACCATATATTTT. Translation gives CASSVNPNRYSGNTIYF.